Each of the 4 T cell receptor beta chains below was sequenced from the same sample in a study of blood T cell repertoires in COVID-19. Clones were read by immunoSEQ multiplex PCR, and TCRdb kept only the in-frame ones, dropping some. This sample yields some 100,000 clones, of which approximately 74% are seen a single time; around 4% belongs to the top ten. Sequencing was done on a sample of peripheral blood. The receptors shown here come from a man aged 70-80 years with COVID-19, enrolled during active disease.

The chain couples TRBV29-1 to TRBJ2-1; TRBD1 matches at 7 bases. Trimming at V came to 4 bases and at J to 10 bases, leaving 10 bases not matched to a gene. The CDR3 covers 13 residues. Per the germline V gene, CDR1 is SQVTM and CDR2 is ANQGSEA. CDR3: CSVGPRQGNEQFF. CDR3 DNA: TGCAGCGTTGGTCCCCGACAGGGTAACGAGCAGTTCTTC.

This clone has just one count. The V and J genes are TRBV28 and TRBJ1-2; a possible D gene is TRBD1 (6 bases). This CDR3 is 14 amino acids long. V was pared by 8 bases and J by 2 bases, with 15 bases between. Germline V CDR1 and CDR2: MDHEN, SYDVKM. The CDR3 region has the DNA TGTGCCAGCCTTCACCAGGACAGAAACTATGGCTACACCTTC. Translation gives CASLHQDRNYGYTF.

The table lists this clone with a count of one. The V gene is TRBV23-1, the J gene TRBJ2-7; D might be TRBD1 (6 bases). TRBV23-1 is sorted into the ORF group, with uncertain function. V was pared by 8 bases and J by 0 bases, with 17 bases between. The CDR3 sequence is 15 residues long. The CDR3 DNA sequence: TGCGCCAGCCCGCGTCAGGACAGAAGCTCCTACGAGCAGTACTTC. It is translated as CASPRQDRSSYEQYF.

This rearrangement joins TRBV7-8 to TRBJ2-7, with 8 positions matching TRBD2. CDR1 SGHVS and CDR2 FQNEAQ come from the germline V gene. The V segment lost 5 bases and the J segment 1 base; nucleotides outside the gene matches: 10. The CDR3 is 16 amino acids. CDR3 in amino acids: CASSTPAGGGSYEQYF. CDR3 DNA: TGTGCCAGCAGCACACCCGCGGGGGGCGGTTCCTACGAGCAGTACTTC.